This record covers a single T cell receptor beta chain. Its antigen remains unknown. The entry originates in a study of OX40 agonist ivuxolimab in advanced cancers. The wider study: Males comprised approximately 81% of the group, whose mean age was 60 years (range roughly 20 to 85).

Germline values: CDR1 SGHNT, CDR2 YYREEE (reference sequence). The CDR3 covers 16 residues. Trimming pared 3 bases from V and 0 bases from J, leaving 14 bases between. This table comes from immunoSEQ multiplex PCR, and its TCRdb copy is limited to in-frame clones, with some not included. Of some 70,000 clones in the sample, roughly 80% are singletons; the top ten hold roughly 1.4%. Study-wide findings and caveats: Clonal expansion from baseline to week 6 occurred in both CD4+ and CD8+ T cells. Fewer expanded clones were found on average in CD4+ than in CD8+ T cells. Some nonresponders also had low normalized T-cell clonal expansion.

The V call is TRBV5-4, the J call TRBJ2-3; TRBD1 is a possible D gene (7 bases). The sequence was obtained from an adult with an advanced solid tumor such as melanoma, head and neck, liver or kidney cancer. Sequencing used CD4+ or CD8+ T cells sorted from blood, obtained in a trial of the OX40 agonist ivuxolimab. The chain's CDR3 is CASSSNAGQSTDTQYF. CDR3 nucleotide sequence: TGTGCCAGCAGCTCAAACGCGGGACAGAGCACAGATACGCAGTATTTT.